The clone carrying this TCR beta chain was observed many times. Investigators prepared the TCR beta libraries by applying iRepertoire HTBI primers and Arm-PCR of CDR3 regions. TCRdb analysed the multiplex PCR reads with MiXCR anew, one entry per CDR3 protein. The data show 370,000 or so distinct CDR3 sequences, 15% to 20% seen once. The germline gives CDR1 SEHNR, CDR2 FQNEAQ (reference sequence). Trimming left V 4 bases short and J 0 bases short, with 15 bases between. The CDR3 has 16 amino acids. Time point of the sample: newly diagnosed GD, antithyroid drugs for less than 3 months. PBMCs were the source of the RNA used for TCR sequencing. The data stem from a study of regulatory T cells in long-lasting Graves disease. These data were also reused for a study on T cells in Graves' hyperthyroidism and ophthalmopathy. That paper adds: Uncontrolled infection, other autoimmune disease, pregnancy or lactation excluded patients. Researchers ran a first-round RT-PCR on the TCR CDR3 using the HTBI primer set.

The chain uses TRBV7-9 and TRBJ1-2; the D is unclear. Sequenced material: peripheral blood mononuclear cells (PBMCs), taken at new diagnosis, from a patient treated with antithyroid drugs. The clonotype comes from a woman aged 18-29 years with Graves disease. CDR3 loop: CASSSPEAIANYGYTF. In DNA, the CDR3 is TGTGCCAGCAGCTCCCCTGAGGCGATAGCTAACTATGGCTACACCTTC.